This entry features one T cell receptor beta chain sequence. J was trimmed by 4 bases and V by 3 bases; bases with no gene match: 7. Germline V lookup: CDR1 SGHTA, CDR2 FQGNSA. The CDR3 runs 15 residues. The data originate from a study of T cell changes during pregnancy in multiple sclerosis. Profiling relied on immunoSEQ multiplex PCR, and the TCRdb table lists in-frame clones only, not all of them. The sample consists of about 36,000 clones, 88% of them appearing once. Sequenced here: CD4+ T cells from peripheral blood mononuclear cells, sampled in the first trimester of pregnancy. V gene TRBV7-2 combines with J gene TRBJ1-1; 8 bases match TRBD1. The receptor was isolated from a female donor with multiple sclerosis, enrolled in a pregnancy study. The CDR3: CASSFGRGRSTEAFF. DNA of the CDR3: TGTGCCAGCAGCTTTGGCAGGGGGCGAAGCACTGAAGCTTTCTTT.